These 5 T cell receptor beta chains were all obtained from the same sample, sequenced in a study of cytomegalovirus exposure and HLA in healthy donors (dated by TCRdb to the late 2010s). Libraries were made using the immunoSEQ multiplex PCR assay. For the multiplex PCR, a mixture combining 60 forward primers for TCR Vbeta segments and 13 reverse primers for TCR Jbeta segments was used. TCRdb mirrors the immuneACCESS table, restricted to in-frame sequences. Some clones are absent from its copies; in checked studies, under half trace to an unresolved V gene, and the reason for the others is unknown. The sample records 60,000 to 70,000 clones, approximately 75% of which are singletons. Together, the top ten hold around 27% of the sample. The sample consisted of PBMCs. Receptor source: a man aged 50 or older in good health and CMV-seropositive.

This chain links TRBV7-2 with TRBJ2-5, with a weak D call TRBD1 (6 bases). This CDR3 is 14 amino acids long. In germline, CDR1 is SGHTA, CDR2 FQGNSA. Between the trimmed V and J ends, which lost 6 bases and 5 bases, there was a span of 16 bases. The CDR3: CASSRWDTRETQYF. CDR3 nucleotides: TGTGCCAGCAGTCGTTGGGACACCAGGGAGACCCAGTACTTC.

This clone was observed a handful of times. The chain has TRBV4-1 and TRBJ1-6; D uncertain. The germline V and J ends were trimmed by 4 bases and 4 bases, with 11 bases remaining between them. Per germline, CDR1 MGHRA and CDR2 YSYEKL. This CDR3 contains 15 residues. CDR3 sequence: CASSLGGPYNSPLHF. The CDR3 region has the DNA TGCGCCAGCAGCCTGGGAGGACCTTATAATTCACCCCTCCACTTT.

CDR3 sequence (DNA): TGCAGCGTAGGCGAGGATGAAAAACTGTTTTTT. Translating it yields CSVGEDEKLFF. The chain recombines TRBV29-1 with TRBJ1-4, with D unclear. The germline V gene encodes CDR1 SQVTM and CDR2 ANQGSEA. V was shortened by 6 bases and J by 6 bases, with 8 bases between the two germline ends. The CDR3 is made up of 11 amino acids. The entire variable domain, with the rest obtained from reference TRBV29-1 and TRBJ1-4, is as follows: SAVISQKPSRDICQRGTSLTIQCQVDSQVTMMFWYRQQPGQSLTLIATANQGSEATYESGFVIDKFPISRPNLTFSTLTVSNMSPEDSSIYLCSVGEDEKLFFGSGTQLSVL.

Here the CDR3 reads CAWIKGTSEGVGFFYGYTF. CDR3 coding DNA: TGTGCCTGGATTAAAGGGACTTCAGAAGGTGTTGGATTTTTCTATGGCTACACCTTC. This chain connects TRBV30 to TRBJ1-2; D might be TRBD1 (5 bases). The CDR3 covers 19 residues. CDR1 and CDR2 (germline): GTSNPN, SVGIG (reference sequence). Trimming took 4 bases from V and 4 from J, leaving 31 bases between them.

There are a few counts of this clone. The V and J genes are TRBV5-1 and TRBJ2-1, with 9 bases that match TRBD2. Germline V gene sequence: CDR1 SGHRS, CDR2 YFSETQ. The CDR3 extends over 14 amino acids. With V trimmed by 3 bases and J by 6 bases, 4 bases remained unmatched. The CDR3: CASSSSTSGNEQFF. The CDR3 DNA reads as TGCGCCAGCAGCTCCTCGACTAGCGGCAATGAGCAGTTCTTC.